This TCR beta chain stems from a study of CD4 T cells in relation to SARS-CoV-2 and coronaviruses. For the study at large: Negative control cultures got HIV-1 Nef peptides or no peptide.

Study results and caveats: Approximately 65% of donors had memory CD4+ clonotypes crossrecognizing SARS-CoV-2 and common cold coronavirus spike.

The CDR3 loop spans 17 amino acids. Looked up from germline, CDR1 is MGHDK and CDR2 is SYGVNS. V dropped 1 base and J dropped 7 bases, with 22 bases sitting between them. The assay was immunoSEQ multiplex PCR, and TCRdb's table has in-frame clones only and misses some. The sample records roughly 25,000 clones, roughly 74% being singletons. The sample holds one count of this clone. Its specificity is not known. Before the COVID-19 pandemic, during about 2010-2018, CD4+ T cells were taken from unexposed donors. CD4+ T cells were isolated from the cells after around eleven days of culture. On days 3 and 7, cultures got half fresh IL-2 medium.

The chain employs TRBV25-1 and TRBJ1-2, with a possible D match to TRBD1 (5 bases). The receptor's source is a human donor in good health. The sequencing input was CD4+ T cells from PBMCs, cultured in vitro. The CDR3 loop reads CASSEFGPGGGDSGYTF. In DNA, the CDR3 is TGTGCCAGCAGTGAATTCGGCCCCGGCGGGGGTGATAGTGGCTACACCTTC.